The 17 T cell receptor beta chains in this list originate from one sample, sequenced in a study of T-cell reconstitution after alpha-beta-depleted transplantation in children. Using unique molecular identifiers, the investigators prepared the TCRbeta library. TCRdb independently ran MiXCR on the PCR reads; one entry per CDR3 protein. Of under 450,000 distinct CDR3 sequences in the sample, under 20% were seen once. The material was PBMCs, mostly from graft donor cells, obtained 360 days after TCRalphabeta/CD19-depleted stem cell transplant. These receptors were taken from a boy younger than two who had a stem cell transplant for Wiskott-Aldrich syndrome, so the T cells may come from the graft donor.

This clonotype has only a few counts. The chain links TRBV6-2 or TRBV6-3 to TRBJ1-2, with 7 bases matching TRBD1. The junction had 5 bases not matched to a gene; V was cut back by 4 bases and J by 3 bases. The CDR3 contains 14 residues. Germline V lookup: CDR1 MNHEY, CDR2 SVGEGT. The CDR3 DNA reads TGTGCCAGCAGTTTCATCGACAGGGACTATGGCTACACCTTC. Translation gives CASSFIDRDYGYTF.

V and J are TRBV4-3 and TRBJ2-1; D call uncertain. CDR1 and CDR2 (germline): LGHNA, YSLEER. The germline V and J ends were trimmed by 5 bases and 5 bases, with 4 bases remaining between them. The CDR3 runs to 11 residues. This CDR3 reads CASSAHNEQFF. CDR3 sequence (DNA): TGCGCCAGCAGCGCGCACAATGAGCAGTTCTTC.

This clonotype was seen a handful of times. The chain combines TRBV12-3 or TRBV12-4 with TRBJ2-1, with 7 positions matching TRBD1. V was clipped by 5 bases and J by 7 bases; unmatched bases: 14. CDR3 length equals 16 residues. CDR3 DNA sequence: TGTGCCAGCAGTACCCCGACAGGGTGGTCGGATAATGAGCAGTTCTTC. The encoded protein is CASSTPTGWSDNEQFF.

The gene calls are TRBV5-1 and TRBJ2-5; D not resolved. From germline, CDR1 is SGHRS and CDR2 YFSETQ. V was trimmed by 1 base and J by 5 bases, leaving 18 bases between them. The CDR3 covers 16 residues. The CDR3, as DNA: TGCGCCAGCAGCTTGCCCCGGAACCGATCCAGGGAGACCCAGTACTTC. Its protein product is CASSLPRNRSRETQYF.

This chain connects TRBV20-1 to TRBJ2-5; no reliable D call. This CDR3 has 11 residues. V lost 4 bases to trimming and J lost 5 bases, with 8 bases between them. The V gene's germline CDR1 is DFQATT and CDR2 SNEGSKA (reference sequence). The CDR3 is CSATLMETQYF. The CDR3 region has the DNA TGCAGTGCTACGTTAATGGAGACCCAGTACTTC.

This rearrangement joins TRBV12-3 or TRBV12-4 to TRBJ2-3; D is possibly TRBD2 (5 bases). The V and J ends lost 5 bases and 4 bases respectively, with 16 bases between them. This CDR3 is 15 amino acids long. DNA of the CDR3: TGTGCCAGCAGTCCCGGGCCCCGGGGAGCAGATACGCAGTATTTT. Residues: CASSPGPRGADTQYF.

This clonotype was counted ten times or more. This chain connects TRBV2 to TRBJ2-4, with a tentative D call TRBD2 (6 bases). Germline CDR1 and CDR2: SNHLY and FYNNEI. V lost 7 bases and J lost 0, with 16 bases in between. The CDR3 runs 16 residues. CDR3 DNA sequence: TGTGCCAGCAATGCCCTCGGGAGCCTAGCCAAAAACATTCAGTACTTC. Protein product: CASNALGSLAKNIQYF.

The J gene is TRBJ2-1, the V gene TRBV10-2; 10 positions agree with TRBD2. Germline CDR1 is WSHSY and CDR2 is SAAADI. The CDR3 runs 13 residues. Trimming at V came to 9 bases and at J to 2 bases, leaving 1 base not matched to a gene. CDR3 sequence reads: CARSGGAYNEQFF. The CDR3 nucleotides read TGCGCCAGAAGCGGGGGGGCCTACAATGAGCAGTTCTTC.

A few counts support this clonotype. V is TRBV5-6 and J is TRBJ2-7, with D tentatively TRBD2 (6 bases). Between the trimmed V and J ends, which lost 0 bases and 3 bases, there was a span of 13 bases. Per germline, CDR1 SGHDT and CDR2 YYEEEE. This CDR3 has 15 residues. The CDR3 DNA reads as TGTGCCAGCAGCTTGGGACCGGGACTGGTCTACGAGCAGTACTTC. Translated, it gives CASSLGPGLVYEQYF.

This clonotype was found a few times. The chain joins TRBV7-6 to TRBJ1-1, with TRBD1 matching 8 bases. Trimming at V came to 3 bases and at J to 0 bases, leaving 6 bases not matched to a gene. CDR1 is SGHVS, CDR2 FNYEAQ, per germline. The CDR3 spans 16 residues. CDR3 amino acids: CASSLGTGLMNTEAFF. DNA of the CDR3: TGTGCCAGCAGCTTGGGGACAGGTCTAATGAACACTGAAGCTTTCTTT.

CDR3 protein: CASSFIGGSESQYF. CDR3 in DNA: TGTGCCAGCAGCTTTATAGGCGGGAGTGAATCGCAGTATTTT. The genes are TRBV5-4 and TRBJ2-3; 7 bases match TRBD2. This CDR3 comprises 14 residues. Germline trimming cut 2 bases from V and 10 bases from J; bases unmatched to any gene: 10. CDR1 is SGHNT, CDR2 YYREEE, per germline (reference sequence).

This chain uses TRBV9 with TRBJ2-1; no clear D gene. The germline V and J ends were trimmed by 3 bases and 12 bases, with 16 bases remaining between them. The CDR3 has 13 amino acids. Germline V CDR1 and CDR2: SGDLS, YYNGEE. CDR3 DNA: TGTGCCAGCAGCGCCCAGATGGGTAGCTCGCAGTTCTTC. Its translation: CASSAQMGSSQFF.

This clonotype has just a few counts. This chain joins TRBV5-5 and TRBJ1-1, with D possibly TRBD1 on 6 matching bases. This CDR3 contains 15 residues. Germline CDR1 is SGHKS and CDR2 is YYEKEE (reference sequence). Trimming took 3 bases from V and 3 from J, leaving 15 bases between them. The CDR3 region has the DNA TGTGCCAGCAGCTCAATAGGGGGTTTGCACACTGAAGCTTTCTTT. It translates to CASSSIGGLHTEAFF.

CDR3 protein: CSAFGLAVSYNEQFF. The CDR3 DNA sequence: TGCAGTGCGTTCGGACTAGCGGTTTCCTACAATGAGCAGTTCTTC. The chain recombines TRBV20-1 with TRBJ2-1; 10 bases match TRBD2. The V gene end was trimmed by 6 bases and the J gene end by 1 base; junction bases not matched to a gene: 6. In germline, CDR1 is DFQATT, CDR2 SNEGSKA (reference sequence). This CDR3 has 15 residues.

V and J are TRBV29-1 and TRBJ2-5, with D possibly being TRBD1 (7 bases). Trimming cost V 6 bases and J 5 bases, with 16 bases left between them. In germline, CDR1 is SQVTM, CDR2 ANQGSEA. CDR3 length: 13 amino acids. The CDR3 loop is CSVQGRFFETQYF. CDR3 in DNA: TGCAGCGTACAGGGGAGGTTTTTTGAGACCCAGTACTTC.

This clonotype has just a few counts. V gene TRBV6-6 combines with J gene TRBJ2-5; unclear D gene. The CDR3 is made up of 13 amino acids. Germline V gene lookup returns CDR1 MNHNY and CDR2 SVGAGI (reference sequence). Trimming cost V 6 bases and J 6 bases, with 14 bases left between them. For the CDR3, the DNA is TGTGCCAGCAGCCCGCCTCGAGGTCAGACCCAGTACTTC. Its protein product is CASSPPRGQTQYF.

The rearrangement joins TRBV29-1 to TRBJ2-3, with 8 bases matching TRBD2. Germline CDR1 is SQVTM and CDR2 is ANQGSEA. Unmatched junction bases numbered 9, after V lost 3 bases and J lost 1 base. The CDR3 is made up of 16 amino acids. The CDR3 DNA follows: TGCAGCGTTGAGGGCACCACGGGAGGGGGCACAGATACGCAGTATTTT. It specifies CSVEGTTGGGTDTQYF.